This TCR beta chain was recovered during a study of spatial heterogeneity in lung cancer. Study-level findings and limits: Sequencing reached an estimated coverage of tumor T cells that was only about 7% for alpha chains and about 13% for beta chains. It was found that expanded intratumoral alpha and beta TCR counts tracked tumor mutation counts.

In its sample, this clonotype ranks as medium-sized. Its antigen is undetermined. Individual TCR cDNA molecules each bore their own unique molecular identifier. TCRdb re-called the 5' RACE reads through MiXCR, storing one row per CDR3 protein. In the table there are roughly 3,600 distinct CDR3 sequences, roughly 6.1% of which are singletons. Regarding time point: sample taken at primary tumor resection. Samples were donated by 72 untreated early-stage non-small cell lung cancer patients. The CDR3 totals 14 residues. The V and J ends lost 6 bases and 3 bases respectively, with 12 bases between them. From germline, CDR1 is DFQATT and CDR2 SNEGSKA (reference sequence).

The V call is TRBV20-1, the J call TRBJ1-6; D ambiguous. This TCR came from a male donor with early-stage non-small cell lung cancer. This specimen was lung tumor tissue, taken at surgery. DNA for the CDR3: TGCAGTGCGCCTAAGGGAGACTATAATTCACCCCTCCACTTT. This sequence encodes CSAPKGDYNSPLHF.